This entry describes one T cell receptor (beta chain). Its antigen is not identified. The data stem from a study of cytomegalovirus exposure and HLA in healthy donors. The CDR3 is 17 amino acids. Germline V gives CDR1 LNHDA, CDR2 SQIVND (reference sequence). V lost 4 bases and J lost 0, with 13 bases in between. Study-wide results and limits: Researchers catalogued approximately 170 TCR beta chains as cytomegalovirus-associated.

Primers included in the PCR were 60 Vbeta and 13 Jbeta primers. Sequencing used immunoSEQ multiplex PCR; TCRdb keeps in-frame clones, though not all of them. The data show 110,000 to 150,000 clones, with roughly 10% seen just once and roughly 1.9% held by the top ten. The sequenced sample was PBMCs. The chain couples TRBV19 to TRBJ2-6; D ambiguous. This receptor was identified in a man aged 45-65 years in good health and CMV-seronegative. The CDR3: CASSTERRSSGANVLTF. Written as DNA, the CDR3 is TGTGCCAGTAGTACTGAAAGACGGAGCTCTGGGGCCAACGTCCTGACTTTC.